The rows below give T cell receptor beta chains drawn from one sample of a study of blood T cell repertoires in COVID-19. Measured with immunoSEQ multiplex PCR; TCRdb has only the in-frame clones, and not every one. This table holds around 200,000 clones, approximately 85% found once. The sequencing sample was made of PBMCs or T cells enriched from blood (not recorded which). The receptor set was obtained from a man between 40 and 49 years old with acute COVID-19. Each CDR3 is given with its conserved first and last residue. Clone sizes are given selectively: once, few, many, or a class where the clone is expanded.

j_call	clone_size	v_call	cdr3_aa
TRBJ1-1	NA	TRBV10-3	CAIKGQTTEAFF
TRBJ2-5	NA	TRBV14	CASSQVGGSRETQYF
TRBJ1-2	NA	TRBV18	CASSTGYGYTF
TRBJ2-3	once	TRBV29-1	CSVIIAGGPTDTQYF
TRBJ1-1	NA	TRBV28	CASSFRGLSTEAFF
TRBJ2-1	NA	TRBV9	CASSVVESGRSYNEQFF
TRBJ2-2	NA	TRBV3-1/TRBV3-2	CASSQASGANTGELFF
TRBJ1-2	NA	TRBV30	CAWSLTGGAYGYTF
TRBJ2-5	NA	TRBV30	CAWSVLAGVETQYF
TRBJ2-5	NA	TRBV28	CASTSTPRTGRETQYF
TRBJ1-1	NA	TRBV19	CASSPVGSTEAFF
TRBJ2-3	NA	TRBV6-5	CASSYGMTGADTQYF
TRBJ2-2	once	TRBV10-3	CAITRGFDTGELFF
TRBJ2-7	NA	TRBV14	CASSIDRGLVYEQYF
TRBJ2-3	once	TRBV5-1	CASSLASVRVGTDTQYF
TRBJ1-3	NA	TRBV7-9	CAGSTGGGNTIYF
TRBJ2-7	many	TRBV7-9	CASSNGQGYEQYF
TRBJ2-5	NA	TRBV24-1	CATSDWSGGETQYF
TRBJ1-4	NA	TRBV6-1	CASSEEGRGQEKLFF
TRBJ2-6	NA	TRBV3-1/TRBV3-2	CASSPTRGPSGANVLTF
TRBJ2-3	NA	TRBV10-3	CAISGKGAHADTQYF
TRBJ1-1	once	TRBV19	CASSPQSGVVTEAFF
TRBJ2-5	NA	TRBV6-2/TRBV6-3	CASSYSGEETQYF
TRBJ2-7	NA	TRBV28	CASRTGVFYEQYF
TRBJ2-5	NA	TRBV9	CASSGVGGGGETQYF
TRBJ2-1	NA	TRBV13	CASSLGPGQLGLEQFF
TRBJ1-1	NA	TRBV2	CASRPGQGVFWAEAFF
TRBJ2-7	NA	TRBV28	CASSPGSLKINEQYF
TRBJ2-6	few	TRBV25-1	CASSDRGSGANVLTF
TRBJ1-5	NA	TRBV27	CASSLYWGLGGQPQHF
TRBJ2-7	NA	TRBV2	CASRPGLSGSYEQYF
TRBJ2-4	NA	TRBV28	CASSLGQENIQYF
TRBJ1-6	NA	TRBV30	CAWARTGNSPLHF
TRBJ1-3	NA	TRBV7-9	CASSLDPMGRGNTIYF
TRBJ2-2	NA	TRBV9	CASGREGPNTGELFF
TRBJ1-1	once	TRBV18	CASSPQGQGFSEAFF
TRBJ1-6	NA	TRBV2	CASKGVRDGSPLHF
TRBJ2-7	NA	TRBV5-4	CASSLQQGVPYEQYF
TRBJ2-1	NA	TRBV6-4	CASSVGSGRYNEQFF
TRBJ2-7	NA	TRBV30	CAQLNRDRDSYEQYF
TRBJ1-1	once	TRBV5-1	CASSLGTVNTEAFF
TRBJ2-7	once	TRBV19	CASSINWGQGYSGQYF
TRBJ1-1	NA	TRBV5-1	CASSALAGGELAEAFF
TRBJ2-1	NA	TRBV27	CASSPPSGRAYHEQFF
TRBJ2-3	NA	TRBV7-9	CASSFAAGAGGTDTQYF
TRBJ1-1	NA	TRBV7-9	CASSFHRENTEAFF
TRBJ1-5	NA	TRBV30	CAWSVRARGGPQHF
TRBJ1-1	few	TRBV29-1	CSVLRQGDNTEAFF
TRBJ1-1	few	TRBV30	CAWGTQYTEAFF